A single sample is the source of the 12 T cell receptor beta chains below, sequenced in a study of T cell responses to AZD1222 COVID-19 vaccine. Using immunoSEQ multiplex PCR, the repertoire was profiled, and TCRdb retains in-frame clones only, with some absent. The data contain about 110,000 clones, 94% of them singletons. The source material was peripheral blood, sampled 28 days after the second AZD1222 dose. These receptors all stem from an adult who received the AZD1222 COVID-19 vaccine.

The chain uses TRBV6-5 and TRBJ2-5, with 9 bases identical to TRBD2. Losses at the gene ends were 5 bases for V and 0 bases for J; bases not matched to a gene: 4. The CDR3 extends over 15 amino acids. Germline CDR1 is MNHEY and CDR2 is SVGAGI. The CDR3: CASSLLAGHQETQYF. As DNA, the CDR3 is TGTGCCAGCAGTCTCCTAGCGGGGCACCAAGAGACCCAGTACTTC.

V usage is TRBV12-5 and J usage is TRBJ2-2; tentatively, D is TRBD2 (6 bases). The V gene's germline CDR1 is LGHNT and CDR2 FRNRAP. This CDR3 contains 17 residues. Between the trimmed V and J ends, which lost 1 base and 1 base, there was a span of 13 bases. CDR3 region: CASGLGPTRRNTGELFF. The CDR3 coding sequence is TGTGCTAGTGGTTTGGGTCCGACTAGGAGGAACACCGGGGAGCTGTTTTTT.

The J gene is TRBJ1-2, the V gene TRBV6-5; 9 nucleotides align to TRBD1. The ends lost 7 bases at V and 9 bases at J; junction bases unmatched: 12. Germline V CDR1 and CDR2: MNHEY, SVGAGI. The CDR3 loop spans 14 amino acids. The CDR3 protein is CASTKQGALGSYTF. In nucleotides, the CDR3 is TGTGCCAGCACAAAACAGGGGGCGCTTGGTAGCTACACCTTC.

The gene calls are TRBV6-6 and TRBJ1-6; 7 nucleotides match TRBD1. The CDR3 has 15 amino acids. V was clipped by 2 bases and J by 7 bases; unmatched bases: 5. Germline assignment: CDR1 MNHNY and CDR2 SVGAGI (reference sequence). The CDR3 protein is CASSYGAGGNSPLHF. As DNA, the CDR3 is TGTGCCAGCAGTTACGGGGCAGGGGGGAATTCACCCCTCCACTTT.

This chain connects TRBV10-2 to TRBJ1-3, with D tentatively TRBD1 (6 bases). The V end lost 5 bases, the J end lost 0 bases, and 14 bases lay between the germline ends. Germline V lookup: CDR1 WSHSY, CDR2 SAAADI. The CDR3 contains 16 residues. For the CDR3, the DNA is TGCGCCAGCAGTACCCGGGCAGGGGACTCTGGAAACACCATATATTTT. It codes for CASSTRAGDSGNTIYF.

The CDR3 nucleotides are TGTGCCAGCAGTCAGGACAGGGTAGGGAGTCAGCCCCAGCATTTT. Its protein product is CASSQDRVGSQPQHF. The chain links TRBV6-5 to TRBJ1-5; 8 bases are a match to TRBD1. The germline CDR1 and CDR2 sequences are MNHEY and SVGAGI. Trimming at V came to 5 bases and at J to 6 bases, leaving 9 bases not matched to a gene. The CDR3 is made up of 15 amino acids.

Here the CDR3 reads CASSWDRYRGTEAFF. DNA for the CDR3: TGTGCCAGTAGTTGGGATCGGTACAGGGGCACTGAAGCTTTCTTT. V and J are TRBV19 and TRBJ1-1; 7 positions agree with TRBD1. The CDR3 length is 15 residues. CDR1 is LNHDA, CDR2 SQIVND, per germline (reference sequence). Losses at the gene ends were 5 bases for V and 4 bases for J; bases not matched to a gene: 10.

The gene calls are TRBV5-6 and TRBJ1-2, with D possibly TRBD1 on 6 matching bases. With 5 bases removed from V and 5 bases from J, the gap between germline ends came to 16 bases. Germline loops: CDR1 SGHDT, CDR2 YYEEEE. The CDR3 totals 14 residues. DNA for the CDR3: TGTGCCAGCAGTCACCCCCGGGACAAGTATGGCTACACCTTC. Amino acid sequence: CASSHPRDKYGYTF.

J is TRBJ2-3 and V is TRBV6-5, with D uncertain. Deletions cut 0 bases from V and 0 bases from J, with 10 bases between. Germline CDR1 reads MNHEY; CDR2 reads SVGAGI. The CDR3 spans 16 residues. The CDR3 DNA is TGTGCCAGCAGTTACTCGAGCAGTCTTAGCACAGATACGCAGTATTTT. It specifies CASSYSSSLSTDTQYF.

The V gene is TRBV9, the J gene TRBJ2-3, with unresolved D. V lost 3 bases, J lost 3 bases, and 8 bases lay in between. CDR3 length: 13 residues. Germline lookup yields CDR1 SGDLS and CDR2 YYNGEE. CDR3 amino acids: CASSGPLTDTQYF. The CDR3, as DNA: TGTGCCAGCAGCGGGCCTTTGACAGATACGCAGTATTTT.

The CDR3 sequence is CAINPPTGSNNSPLHF. Here the CDR3 DNA reads TGTGCCATCAACCCCCCGACAGGGTCGAATAATTCACCCCTCCACTTT. The V and J genes are TRBV27 and TRBJ1-6; the match to TRBD1 covers 7 bases. Germline CDR1 MNHEY, CDR2 SMNVEV (reference sequence). CDR3 length: 16 amino acids. V trimming: 10 bases; J trimming: 5 bases; junction bases outside the gene matches: 14.

The V gene is TRBV27, the J gene TRBJ2-7, with 7 bases lining up with TRBD1. This CDR3 has 14 amino acids. Per germline, CDR1 MNHEY and CDR2 SMNVEV (reference sequence). The trim removed 3 bases at V and 6 bases at J, leaving 8 bases unmatched. CDR3 loop: CASSFQGVSSEQYF. The CDR3 DNA is TGTGCCAGCAGTTTTCAGGGGGTGAGTAGCGAGCAGTACTTC.